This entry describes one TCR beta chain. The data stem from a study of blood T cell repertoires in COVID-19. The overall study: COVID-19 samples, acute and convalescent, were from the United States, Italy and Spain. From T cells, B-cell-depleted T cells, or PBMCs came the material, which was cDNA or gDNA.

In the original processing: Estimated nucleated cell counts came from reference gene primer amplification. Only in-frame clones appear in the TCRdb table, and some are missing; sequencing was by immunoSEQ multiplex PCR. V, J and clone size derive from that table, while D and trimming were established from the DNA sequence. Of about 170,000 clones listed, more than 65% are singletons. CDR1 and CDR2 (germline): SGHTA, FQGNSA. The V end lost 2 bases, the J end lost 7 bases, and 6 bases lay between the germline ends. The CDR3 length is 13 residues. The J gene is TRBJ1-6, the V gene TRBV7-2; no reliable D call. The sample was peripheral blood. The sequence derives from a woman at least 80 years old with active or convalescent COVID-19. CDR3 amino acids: CASSLSQNSPLHF. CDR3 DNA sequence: TGTGCCAGCAGCTTATCGCAGAATTCACCCCTCCACTTT.